A selection of T cell receptor beta chains follows, all from one sample in a study of blood T cell repertoires in COVID-19. Some clones are missing from TCRdb's copy, which holds only in-frame ones; the method was immunoSEQ multiplex PCR. The data show tens of thousands of clones, roughly 80% seen once. The sample taken for sequencing was peripheral blood. These receptors all stem from a human donor in a cohort sampled during active COVID-19. CDR3s include the opening cysteine and the closing phenylalanine or tryptophan. Each record gives: J gene, clone size, V gene, D gene, CDR3 protein, CDR3 DNA. The D gene is left open where the match is weak. Clone size appears in some rows only: once, few, many, or a class for an expanded clone.

J gene: TRBJ2-2
clone size: NA
V gene: TRBV7-2
D gene: NA
CDR3 protein: CASSLTPSAGELFF
CDR3 DNA: TGTGCCAGCAGCTTGACCCCCAGCGCCGGGGAGCTGTTTTTT

J gene: TRBJ1-6
clone size: NA
V gene: TRBV15
D gene: NA
CDR3 protein: CATSRTGTGNSPLHF
CDR3 DNA: TGTGCCACCAGCAGAACTGGCACGGGAAATTCACCCCTCCACTTT

J gene: TRBJ2-6
clone size: once
V gene: TRBV27
D gene: NA
CDR3 protein: CASSSGVRVSGANVLTF
CDR3 DNA: TGTGCCAGCAGTTCCGGGGTCCGGGTTTCTGGGGCCAACGTCCTGACTTTC

J gene: TRBJ2-3
clone size: NA
V gene: TRBV27
D gene: NA
CDR3 protein: CASSLGLARTDTQYF
CDR3 DNA: TGTGCCAGCAGTCTCGGATTAGCGAGAACAGATACGCAGTATTTT

J gene: TRBJ1-3
clone size: NA
V gene: TRBV27
D gene: TRBD1
CDR3 protein: CASSSTGGSGNTIYF
CDR3 DNA: TGTGCCAGCAGTTCGACAGGGGGCTCTGGAAACACCATATATTTT

J gene: TRBJ2-3
clone size: NA
V gene: TRBV4-3
D gene: NA
CDR3 protein: CASSQAPGDTQYF
CDR3 DNA: TGCGCCAGCAGCCAGGCCCCGGGAGATACGCAGTATTTT

J gene: TRBJ1-5
clone size: NA
V gene: TRBV2
D gene: TRBD1
CDR3 protein: CASRLRQGRGQPQHF
CDR3 DNA: TGTGCCAGCAGACTACGACAGGGCCGGGGTCAGCCCCAGCATTTT

J gene: TRBJ2-3
clone size: NA
V gene: TRBV5-1
D gene: NA
CDR3 protein: CASSLVAVPPTDTQYF
CDR3 DNA: TGCGCCAGCAGCTTGGTAGCGGTACCGCCCACAGATACGCAGTATTTT

J gene: TRBJ1-6
clone size: NA
V gene: TRBV19
D gene: TRBD1
CDR3 protein: CATAQGQGHSPLHF
CDR3 DNA: TGTGCCACCGCCCAGGGACAGGGGCATTCACCCCTCCACTTT

J gene: TRBJ1-2
clone size: NA
V gene: TRBV13
D gene: NA
CDR3 protein: CASSLPGGIGYTF
CDR3 DNA: TGTGCCAGCAGCCTCCCCGGAGGGATTGGCTACACCTTC